This T cell receptor beta chain comes out of a study of circulating tumor DNA in untreated peripheral T-cell lymphoma. Findings and limits, study-wide: In approximately 78% of patients, tumor-specific clonotypes were identified.

As regards this clone: Its antigen is undetermined.

CDR1 SGHVT and CDR2 SQSDAQ come from the germline V gene. V dropped 5 bases and J dropped 1 base, with 13 bases sitting between them. CDR3 length: 15 residues. The tumor tissue sample was taken at baseline before any treatment. Measured with immunoSEQ multiplex PCR; TCRdb has only the in-frame clones, and not every one. The repertoire has about 5,000 clones, approximately 70% of them found once; the top ten carry roughly 44%. The sequenced sample was tumor tissue. The V call is TRBV7-4, the J call TRBJ2-3; a weak D match, TRBD2 (5 bases). The sequence came from a human donor with peripheral T-cell lymphoma. CDR3 sequence reads: CASSPGGRRTDTQYF. In nucleotides, the CDR3 is TGTGCCAGCAGCCCTGGAGGCCGTCGCACAGATACGCAGTATTTT.